These 23 T cell receptor beta chains share one sample of origin, sequenced in a study of blood T cell repertoires in COVID-19. This table comes from immunoSEQ multiplex PCR, and its TCRdb copy is limited to in-frame clones, with some not included. The top ten hold around 18% of the sample, which has 200,000 to 250,000 clones, approximately 81% seen once. The sequenced material came from peripheral blood. All receptors derive from a woman aged 80 or over with active or convalescent COVID-19.

V is TRBV5-1 and J is TRBJ2-3; 8 bases are shared with TRBD2. Germline CDR1 reads SGHRS; CDR2 reads YFSETQ. The CDR3 contains 15 residues. With V trimmed by 4 bases and J by 5 bases, 9 bases remained unmatched. The CDR3 DNA reads TGCGCCAGCAGCATACCGGGAGGGGCAGAAGATACGCAGTATTTT. It translates to CASSIPGGAEDTQYF.

The chain is built from TRBV27 and TRBJ2-3; 11 nucleotides line up with TRBD2. The germline V gene encodes CDR1 MNHEY and CDR2 SMNVEV (reference sequence). This CDR3 comprises 15 residues. V lost 6 bases, J lost 3 bases, and 5 bases stayed unmatched. The CDR3 is CASSTRLAGTDTQYF. Here the CDR3 DNA reads TGTGCCAGCAGCACTCGACTAGCGGGGACAGATACGCAGTATTTT.

The CDR3 DNA reads as TGCGCCAGCAGTCTTGTGACAGGGGGCACAGATACGCAGTATTTT. Translation gives CASSLVTGGTDTQYF. This chain connects TRBV5-1 to TRBJ2-3; 8 bases fit TRBD1. The CDR3 consists of 15 residues. CDR1 and CDR2 from the germline V gene are SGHRS and YFSETQ. J gave up 1 base and V 5 bases, and 6 bases lay outside the gene matches.

CDR3 DNA: TGTGCCAGCAGTGGGGACAGGGTCAGCAATCAGCCCCAGCATTTT. Its translation: CASSGDRVSNQPQHF. The chain couples TRBV2 to TRBJ1-5, with TRBD1 identical over 9 bases. Germline loops: CDR1 SNHLY, CDR2 FYNNEI. This CDR3 comprises 15 residues. V gave up 4 bases and J gave up 1 base; unmatched junction bases: 2.

The CDR3 DNA reads TGTGCCAGCAGTTATAAACCATCGGGACTAGCGGGATCCTACAATGAGCAGTTCTTC. Translation gives CASSYKPSGLAGSYNEQFF. V is TRBV6-2 or TRBV6-3 and J is TRBJ2-1; 13 bases map to TRBD2. The CDR3 runs 19 residues. Germline V CDR1 and CDR2: MNHEY, SVGEGT. Trimming cost V 3 bases and J 1 base; bases outside gene matches: 9.

The V gene is TRBV7-2, the J gene TRBJ2-2; 7 nucleotides match TRBD1. The CDR3 is 15 residues long. CDR1 and CDR2 (germline): SGHTA, FQGNSA. Unmatched junction bases numbered 11, after V lost 6 bases and J lost 7 bases. The CDR3 reads CASSPDTGVLGELFF. The CDR3 region has the DNA TGTGCCAGCAGTCCAGATACAGGGGTTCTCGGGGAGCTGTTTTTT.

This clone was seen more than once but under ten times. The chain recombines TRBV3-1 (or the pseudogene TRBV3-2) with TRBJ2-1; possibly TRBD1 for D (7 bases). Germline assignment: CDR1 LGHDT and CDR2 YNNKEL (reference sequence). V dropped 9 bases and J dropped 9 bases, with 18 bases sitting between them. This CDR3 spans 13 amino acids. This CDR3 is CASRLVGGGEQFF. The CDR3 coding sequence is TGTGCCAGTCGACTAGTAGGGGGCGGTGAGCAGTTCTTC.

The V gene is TRBV3-1 (or the pseudogene TRBV3-2), the J gene TRBJ2-5; 16 bases line up with TRBD2. CDR3 length: 16 residues. V trimming: 4 bases; J trimming: 4 bases; junction bases outside the gene matches: 3. CDR1 is LGHDT and CDR2 is YNNKEL in the germline V gene (reference sequence). The CDR3 region has the DNA TGTGCCAGCAGCCCCGGGACTAGCGGGGGGGGAGAGACCCAGTACTTC. The encoded protein is CASSPGTSGGGETQYF.

The genes are TRBV5-1 and TRBJ1-3, with 7 bases lining up with TRBD1. Trimming at V came to 4 bases and at J to 4 bases, leaving 2 bases not matched to a gene. Germline V gene data show CDR1 as SGHRS and CDR2 as YFSETQ. The CDR3 runs 13 residues. The CDR3 nucleotides are TGCGCCAGCAGCAAGGACAGGGGAAACACCATATATTTT. Its translation: CASSKDRGNTIYF.

This clone has just a few counts. The chain recombines TRBV7-6 with TRBJ1-1, with 9 positions matching TRBD1. With 0 bases clipped from V and 5 bases from J, the junction kept 4 bases outside the gene matches. The CDR3 spans 15 residues. Germline lookup yields CDR1 SGHVS and CDR2 FNYEAQ. This CDR3 reads CASSLAFGTGTEAFF. The CDR3 bases are TGTGCCAGCAGCTTAGCGTTCGGGACAGGGACTGAAGCTTTCTTT. The full variable domain, with the rest looked up from reference TRBV7-6 and TRBJ1-1, is GAGVSQSPRYKVTKRGQDVALRCDPISGHVSLYWYRQALGQGPEFLTYFNYEAQQDKSGLPNDRFSAERPEGSISTLTIQRTEQRDSAMYRCASSLAFGTGTEAFFGQGTRLTVV.

This chain uses TRBV14 with TRBJ2-7, with 7 bases lining up with TRBD1. Germline V gene data show CDR1 as SGHDN and CDR2 as FVKESK. The V segment lost 5 bases and the J segment 2 bases; nucleotides outside the gene matches: 12. CDR3 length: 16 amino acids. The CDR3 is CASSVRSGTATYEQYF. In DNA, the CDR3 is TGTGCCAGCAGCGTCCGCTCCGGGACAGCGACCTACGAGCAGTACTTC.

V gene TRBV6-5 combines with J gene TRBJ1-2, with D possibly TRBD1 on 6 matching bases. V was cut by 5 bases and J by 7 bases, with 17 bases left in between. The CDR3 contains 14 residues. CDR1 is MNHEY and CDR2 is SVGAGI in the germline V gene. CDR3 nucleotide sequence: TGTGCCAGCAGTCTAGGGGGAGGGATGGTTGGCTACACCTTC. Residues: CASSLGGGMVGYTF.

V is TRBV2 and J is TRBJ1-4; 11 bases match TRBD1. The germline V gene has CDR1 SNHLY and CDR2 FYNNEI. The CDR3 sequence is 16 residues long. With V trimmed by 5 bases and J by 7 bases, 9 bases remained unmatched. The CDR3 sequence: CASSFSWGQGGEKLFF. The CDR3 region has the DNA TGTGCCAGCAGTTTTTCCTGGGGACAGGGGGGTGAAAAACTGTTTTTT.

The chain couples TRBV7-3 to TRBJ2-3, with 8 bases fitting TRBD2. The V segment lost 2 bases and the J segment 5 bases; nucleotides outside the gene matches: 9. CDR3 length equals 16 residues. In germline, CDR1 is SGHTA, CDR2 FQGTGA. The CDR3 sequence is CASSLYPGGQQDTQYF. The CDR3, as DNA: TGTGCCAGCAGCTTATATCCGGGAGGGCAACAAGATACGCAGTATTTT.

This clone has a handful of counts. The V and J genes are TRBV14 and TRBJ2-3; D is uncertain. The germline gives CDR1 SGHDN, CDR2 FVKESK. The ends were cut back, 2 bases at V and 4 bases at J, with 7 bases in the middle. This CDR3 has 13 residues. CDR3 residues: CASSQLDPDTQYF. The CDR3, as DNA: TGTGCCAGCAGCCAACTAGACCCAGATACGCAGTATTTT.

This clone occurred a few times. CDR3 amino acids: CASSQEGAGDTQYF. CDR3 DNA: TGCGCCAGCAGCCAAGAAGGAGCGGGAGATACGCAGTATTTT. The chain is built from TRBV4-3 and TRBJ2-3; TRBD2 is a possible D gene (6 bases). CDR1 LGHNA and CDR2 YSLEER come from the germline V gene. V dropped 0 bases and J dropped 5 bases, with 9 bases sitting between them. CDR3 size: 14 residues.

The J gene is TRBJ1-2, the V gene TRBV6-5; 9 bases are shared with TRBD1. In germline, CDR1 is MNHEY, CDR2 SVGAGI. V was pared by 6 bases and J by 7 bases, with 12 bases of the junction left unmatched. The CDR3 is 15 residues long. The CDR3 DNA follows: TGTGCCAGCAGGAGAACGGGACAGGGAAAGGGTGGCTACACCTTC. It is translated as CASRRTGQGKGGYTF.

V and J are TRBV10-3 and TRBJ2-5; 11 nucleotides line up with TRBD2. The CDR3 extends over 15 amino acids. The V segment lost 6 bases and the J segment 3 bases; nucleotides outside the gene matches: 6. Looked up from germline, CDR1 is ENHRY and CDR2 is SYGVKD. This CDR3 reads CAIRAALAGEETQYF. CDR3 DNA: TGTGCCATCAGGGCGGCACTAGCGGGGGAAGAGACCCAGTACTTC.

V gene TRBV5-1 combines with J gene TRBJ2-5; D is unclear. This CDR3 comprises 13 residues. Germline V lookup: CDR1 SGHRS, CDR2 YFSETQ. Trimming pared 6 bases from V and 0 bases from J, leaving 9 bases between. The CDR3: CASTNRDQETQYF. The CDR3 DNA is TGCGCCAGCACCAACCGGGACCAAGAGACCCAGTACTTC.

The V gene is TRBV11-3, the J gene TRBJ2-1; 7 positions match TRBD2. Germline V gene lookup returns CDR1 SGHNT and CDR2 YENEEA. The J segment lost 2 bases and the V segment lost 5 bases, leaving 9 bases of the junction unmatched. CDR3 length: 16 amino acids. CDR3 coding DNA: TGTGCCAGCAGCATTAGCGGGCCCAGCCCCTACAATGAGCAGTTCTTC. Translation gives CASSISGPSPYNEQFF.

The V gene is TRBV30, the J gene TRBJ1-1, with D perhaps matching TRBD1 (5 bases). With 5 bases removed from V and 0 bases from J, the gap between germline ends came to 10 bases. CDR1 and CDR2 from the germline V gene are GTSNPN and SVGIG (reference sequence). This CDR3 has 13 amino acids. The CDR3 reads CAWPGLMNTEAFF. CDR3 nucleotide sequence: TGTGCCTGGCCGGGACTAATGAACACTGAAGCTTTCTTT.

The chain joins TRBV5-1 to TRBJ2-3; TRBD1 matches 7 bases. Germline CDR1 is SGHRS and CDR2 is YFSETQ. This CDR3 has 17 amino acids. V trimming: 4 bases; J trimming: 1 base; junction bases outside the gene matches: 12. The chain's CDR3 is CASSPRSTGMGTDTQYF. Written as DNA, the CDR3 is TGCGCCAGCAGCCCTCGCTCGACAGGGATGGGCACAGATACGCAGTATTTT.

This clone was observed a single time. At one end the junction does not follow the germline gene, possibly because of a read error. The chain has TRBV7-7 and TRBJ2-3, with D uncertain. CDR1 and CDR2 from the germline V gene are SSHAT and FNYEAQ (reference sequence). The CDR3 contains 14 residues. CDR3 DNA: TGTGCTAGCAGCTTAGTAGGAGGCACAGATACGCAGTATTTT. Its translation: CASSLVGGTDTQYF.